What follows are 7 T cell receptor beta chains derived from one specimen sequenced in a study of identical twins. TCRdb independently ran MiXCR on the 5' RACE reads; one entry per CDR3 protein. The sample records some 500,000 distinct CDR3 sequences, approximately 14% being singletons. This sample also appeared in a second study, on yellow fever vaccine responses in identical twins.

The sample consisted of CD4+ T cells sorted from blood. The origin of the receptors is a woman aged 18-29 years in good health.

This sequence joins TRBV3-1 and TRBJ2-1; 10 bases are a match to TRBD2. The germline V gene has CDR1 LGHDT and CDR2 YNNKEL (reference sequence). V gave up 8 bases and J gave up 7 bases; unmatched junction bases: 11. CDR3 length: 15 amino acids. CDR3 amino acids: CASCSLAGARNEQFF. DNA of the CDR3: TGTGCCAGCTGCTCCCTAGCGGGAGCTCGGAATGAGCAGTTCTTC.

This clonotype was observed a handful of times. The gene calls are TRBV7-2 and TRBJ2-3; the D is unclear. V was cut by 5 bases and J by 2 bases, with 11 bases left in between. Germline CDR1 reads SGHTA; CDR2 reads FQGNSA. This CDR3 is 14 amino acids long. CDR3 nucleotides: TGTGCCAGCAGCCTAAAATTTAACACAGATACGCAGTATTTT. Translation gives CASSLKFNTDTQYF.

The CDR3 DNA is TGCGCCAGCAGTGAAAGGGGCTCTGGAAACACCATATATTTT. Translating it yields CASSERGSGNTIYF. The gene calls are TRBV10-2 and TRBJ1-3; D may be TRBD1 (5 bases). Trimming shortened V by 3 bases and J by 0 bases, and 6 bases separated the two germline ends. Per germline, CDR1 WSHSY and CDR2 SAAADI. This CDR3 spans 14 amino acids.

The chain joins TRBV7-6 to TRBJ2-3; TRBD2 is a possible D gene (5 bases). V gave up 2 bases and J gave up 6 bases, with 12 bases separating them. Germline V CDR1 and CDR2: SGHVS, FNYEAQ. CDR3 length: 14 residues. The CDR3 sequence is CASSLSFTGDTQYF. CDR3 DNA sequence: TGTGCCAGCAGCTTATCATTTACGGGGGATACGCAGTATTTT.

The chain couples TRBV5-1 to TRBJ1-1; TRBD1 matches 10 bases. Trimming took 1 base from V and 5 from J; bases not matched to a gene: 5. The germline V gene has CDR1 SGHRS and CDR2 YFSETQ. The CDR3 loop spans 15 amino acids. This chain's CDR3 is CASSLNGQGGTEAFF. The DNA of the CDR3 is TGCGCCAGCAGCTTGAACGGACAGGGGGGGACTGAAGCTTTCTTT.

This clonotype was found a few times. The V call is TRBV25-1, the J call TRBJ1-4; 11 bases match TRBD1. With 5 bases clipped from V and 8 bases from J, the junction kept 1 base outside the gene matches. The CDR3 has 13 residues. The germline V gene encodes CDR1 MGHDK and CDR2 SYGVNS. This CDR3 is CASSRDRGEKLFF. In DNA, the CDR3 is TGTGCCAGCAGTCGGGACAGGGGGGAAAAACTGTTTTTT.

A few counts support this clonotype. The rearrangement links TRBV18 to TRBJ1-2, with D possibly TRBD1 on 5 matching bases. The CDR3 runs 14 residues. The V gene's germline CDR1 is KGHSH and CDR2 LQKENI. The germline V and J ends were trimmed by 3 bases and 2 bases, with 10 bases remaining between them. The CDR3, as DNA: TGTGCCAGCTCACCCTCTGGGGGGAACTATGGCTACACCTTC. This encodes CASSPSGGNYGYTF. Looking up the rest from reference TRBV18 and TRBJ1-2 gives the full variable domain: NAGVMQNPRHLVRRRGQEARLRCSPMKGHSHVYWYRQLPEEGLKFMVYLQKENIIDESGMPKERFSAEFPKEGPSILRIQQVVRGDSAAYFCASSPSGGNYGYTFGSGTRLTVV.